The rows below give T cell receptor beta chains drawn from one sample of a study of memory CD4+ T cells and cytomegalovirus serostatus. Generated by immunoSEQ multiplex PCR, the TCRdb table keeps only in-frame clones and is missing some. The table includes 50,000 or so clones, under 80% detected once. Sequencing was done on a sample of memory CD4+ T cells from blood. The receptor source for this set is an adult in good health and CMV-seronegative. Both conserved end residues are part of each CDR3. The D gene is left open where the match is weak. Clone size is stated in some rows and not others, as once, few, many or a class when expanded.

clone_size j_call v_call d_call cdr3_aa cdr3_nt
few TRBJ1-2 TRBV30 NA CAGRAGNYGYTF TGTGCCGGCCGGGCAGGCAACTATGGCTACACCTTC
NA TRBJ1-1 TRBV6-6 TRBD1 CASTDTGQRNTEAFF TGTGCCAGCACCGACACGGGACAGAGGAACACTGAAGCTTTCTTT
NA TRBJ2-7 TRBV7-2 NA CASSEKYEQYF TGTGCCAGCAGCGAGAAATACGAGCAGTACTTC
few TRBJ2-1 TRBV4-1 NA CASSQIILPRNEQFF TGCGCCAGCAGCCAAATAATCCTACCGAGAAATGAGCAGTTCTTC
NA TRBJ1-1 TRBV28 NA CASNLEGPSAKAFF TGTGCCAGCAACCTTGAGGGCCCCTCGGCAAAAGCTTTCTTT
NA TRBJ1-2 TRBV28 NA CASSLPITGRRSGYTF TGTGCCAGCAGTTTACCTATAACAGGGCGGAGATCTGGCTACACCTTC
NA TRBJ2-7 TRBV6-1 NA CASSRDPGPYEQYF TGTGCCAGCAGCCGGGACCCAGGTCCCTACGAGCAGTACTTC
NA TRBJ2-2 TRBV2 TRBD2 CASSVAPDGRAVSGELFF TGTGCCAGCAGTGTTGCGCCTGACGGGAGGGCCGTGAGCGGGGAGCTGTTTTTT
NA TRBJ1-3 TRBV7-9 TRBD1 CAQGATGNTLYF TGTGCGCAGGGGGCGACTGGAAACACCCTATATTTT
few TRBJ1-3 TRBV19 NA CASSPRALGGNTIYF TGTGCCAGTAGTCCCCGGGCCCTCGGTGGAAACACCATATATTTT
NA TRBJ2-3 TRBV2 NA CASNQLGQTDTQYF TGTGCCAGCAACCAGCTGGGTCAAACAGATACGCAGTATTTT
NA TRBJ2-3 TRBV7-6 NA CASSSDSVPTDTQYF TGTGCCAGCAGCTCGGACTCTGTTCCCACAGATACGCAGTATTTT
once TRBJ2-1 TRBV29-1 TRBD2 CSVDRLAGFDEQFF TGCAGCGTTGACCGGCTAGCGGGATTCGATGAGCAGTTCTTC
NA TRBJ2-3 TRBV7-2 NA CASSLGHHTDTQYF TGTGCCAGCAGCTTAGGACACCACACAGATACGCAGTATTTT
NA TRBJ2-1 TRBV5-6 TRBD2 CASSLGGGSEQFF TGTGCCAGCAGCTTGGGGGGCGGGAGTGAGCAGTTCTTC
NA TRBJ1-2 TRBV5-6 TRBD1 CASSWGTVNYGYTF TGTGCCAGCAGCTGGGGGACAGTGAACTATGGCTACACCTTC
NA TRBJ1-5 TRBV6-6 NA CASRKSVYSNQPQHF TGTGCCAGCAGGAAGAGTGTGTATAGCAATCAGCCCCAGCATTTT
NA TRBJ1-4 TRBV6-1 TRBD1 CASSGRQGGGRSNEKLFF TGTGCCAGCAGTGGGCGACAGGGGGGAGGGCGGTCTAATGAAAAACTGTTTTTT
few TRBJ1-1 TRBV5-1 NA CASSLRQANTEAFF TGCGCCAGCAGCTTGCGACAGGCTAACACTGAAGCTTTCTTT
NA TRBJ2-2 TRBV12-5 NA CASGFHTGELFF TGTGCTAGTGGTTTTCACACCGGGGAGCTGTTTTTT
NA TRBJ1-1 TRBV28 NA CASSFRGKSFF TGTGCCAGCAGTTTTCGGGGAAAATCTTTCTTT
NA TRBJ2-1 TRBV2 TRBD1 CASRDRSSYNEQFF TGTGCCAGCAGGGACAGGAGCTCCTACAATGAGCAGTTCTTC
NA TRBJ2-2 TRBV5-1 NA CASSPTGGPGELFF TGCGCCAGCAGCCCTACCGGCGGCCCCGGGGAGCTGTTTTTT
NA TRBJ2-7 TRBV4-1 NA CASSVTGLREQYF TGCGCCAGCAGCGTAACAGGGTTGCGGGAGCAGTACTTC
NA TRBJ2-7 TRBV7-9 NA CASSLGIAVKSYEQYF TGTGCCAGCAGCTTAGGAATAGCGGTGAAGTCCTACGAGCAGTACTTC
NA TRBJ2-3 TRBV6-1 NA CASKDLLPQYF TGTGCCAGCAAGGACCTTCTGCCGCAGTATTTT
NA TRBJ2-7 TRBV5-1 NA CASSSGVTYEQYF TGCGCCAGCAGCTCCGGAGTTACCTACGAGCAGTACTTC